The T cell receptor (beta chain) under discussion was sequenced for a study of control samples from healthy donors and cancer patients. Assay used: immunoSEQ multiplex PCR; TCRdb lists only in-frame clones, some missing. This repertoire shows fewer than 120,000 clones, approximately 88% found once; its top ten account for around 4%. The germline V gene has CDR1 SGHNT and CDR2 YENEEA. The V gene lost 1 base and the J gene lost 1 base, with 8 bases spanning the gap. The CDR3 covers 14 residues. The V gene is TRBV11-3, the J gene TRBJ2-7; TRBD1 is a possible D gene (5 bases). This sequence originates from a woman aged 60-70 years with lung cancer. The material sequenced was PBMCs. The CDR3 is CASSLGSGSYEQYF. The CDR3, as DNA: TGTGCCAGCAGCTTAGGTTCAGGGTCCTACGAGCAGTACTTC.